Described below is a single T cell receptor (beta chain) sequence and its context. This clone was detected only a few times. It has no known antigen specificity. No per-base quality is available; no much larger clone lies one base away. The germline V gene sets CDR1 to KGHSH and CDR2 to LQKENI. V is clipped by 3 bases and J by 0 bases, and the sequence between their germline boundaries is 8 bases long. Taken from cysteine to phenylalanine, the CDR3 has 14 residues. Of the read, only the CDR3 DNA is kept; its 42 bases are in frame from base 1. Dithiothreitol, EDTA incubations and collagenase D digestion were used to isolate intraepithelial and lamina propria lymphocytes from graft specimens. Bulk TCR-beta sequencing was performed on serial intestinal graft biopsy specimens collected as late as 600 days after transplant. The sample belongs to a study of graft-versus-host responses after intestinal transplantation (TCRdb year 2021). Study-level background: The transplants that recipients received were multivisceral, liver-intestinal, or isolated intestinal. After intestinal transplantation, graft-versus-host and host-versus-graft alloreactive T cell clones in the graft, circulation and bone marrow were tracked using bulk TCR-beta CDR3 sequencing. To identify alloreactive clones, pre-transplant mixed lymphocyte reaction products were sequenced and then compared with unstimulated pre-transplant donor and recipient T cells. The cohort enrolled 20 to 30 intestinal transplant recipients, one of whom was a retransplant, and a few patients without pretransplant specimens were excluded. Instead of going to the commercial service, samples from a few later patients were sequenced in-house on an Illumina MiSeq and processed with MiXCR. All recipients received anti-thymocyte globulin induction followed by maintenance tacrolimus and steroids for roughly 3 years. Donor T cell macrochimerism was defined as a peak of at least 4% donor T cells among recipient peripheral blood mononuclear cells. Points the paper makes about the study in general: The relatively low number and heterogeneity of intestinal transplant patients limited the conclusions. GvH clones were detected in recipient bone marrow, and some of these GvH clones were observed earlier in ileal mucosa or blood, consistent with an intestinal mucosal origin. Peak levels of circulating GvH clones were associated with declines in HvG clones early after transplant. In the allografts of patients with donor T cell macrochimerism, GvH to HvG T cell clonal ratios were high.

Library generation was performed with the immunoSEQ multiplex PCR assay. For most patients, high-throughput TCR-beta CDR3 sequencing of genomic DNA was performed by Adaptive Biotechnologies. Per the source publication's procedure: Adaptive's ImmunoSEQ software was the source of the TCR sequencing data for over 15 patients, while a few other patients were processed with MiXCR and VDJtools. CDR3 nucleotide sequences shared by donor and recipient were removed because the origin of these sequences could not be assigned. Alloreactive clones required at least 2-fold expansion over unstimulated cells and minimum CFSE-low frequency of 0.002% (template counts) or 0.001% (read counts). A clone was considered mappable if detected in the sequenced pre-transplant spleen, lymph node, or MLR CFSE-low populations of the donor or recipient. Cumulative frequency of alloreactive clones was calculated as a percentage of all sequences weighted by copy number. TCRdb re-hosts the immuneACCESS table, in-frame sequences only. Its copies lack some clones; in the studies checked, an unresolved V gene accounts for under half of them, and the cause for the rest is not known. V and J calls and clone size are those listed in that table; D and trimming were worked out from the DNA. The sample data list 9,500 to 13,000 clones, and roughly three quarters of these were observed just once. Approximately 9.1% of the sample is taken by the ten largest.

The sequence was collected from a human patient who received an intestinal transplant, so some T cells may come from the graft donor. The sample consisted of ileum tissue, taken 23 days after intestinal transplant. The rearranged segments are TRBV18 and TRBJ1-2, with TRBD1 perhaps the D gene, on 6 matching bases. The DNA sequence follows: TGTGCCAGCTCACCTCGACAGGCTAACTATGGCTACACCTTC. This gives the protein CASSPRQANYGYTF.